This note documents a single T cell receptor (beta chain) sequence. In the study's own analysis: Scientists estimated how many nucleated cells there were by amplifying reference gene primers. Clones were sequenced by immunoSEQ multiplex PCR, and TCRdb holds only the in-frame ones, with some missing. V, J and clone size derive from that table, while D and trimming were established from the DNA sequence. The profile shows 88,000 or so clones, 65% to 90% of them singletons. This CDR3 has 14 residues. Per the germline V gene, CDR1 is MRHNA and CDR2 is SNTAGT. V shed 4 bases, J shed 7 bases, and the junction held 6 bases outside the gene matches. The record originates from a study of blood T cell repertoires in COVID-19. The wider study: Whether acute or convalescent, the COVID-19 samples came from the United States, Italy and Spain. Sample material is recorded as cDNA or gDNA derived from T cells, B-cell-depleted T cells, or PBMCs.

This chain joins TRBV6-4 and TRBJ2-1, with TRBD2 identical over 8 bases. The material sequenced was peripheral blood. The sequence was obtained from a man between 60 and 75 years old with acute or convalescent COVID-19. CDR3 in amino acids: CASSALGGGNEQFF. The CDR3 DNA sequence: TGTGCCAGCAGTGCTCTGGGCGGGGGGAATGAGCAGTTCTTC.